The T cell receptor beta chain under discussion was sequenced for a study of T cells in localized non-small cell lung cancer. Study-wide findings and caveats: Among the tissues sampled, uninvolved adjacent lung had the highest T cell clonality, above tumor. One tumor region alone was sequenced, and heterogeneity therefore remains possible.

Investigators took adjacent lung free of atypia at least 2 cm from the tumor margin. The method was immunoSEQ multiplex PCR; TCRdb's version includes in-frame clones alone and lacks a portion of them. This table has some 1,000 clones, approximately 18% appearing once. Looked up from germline, CDR1 is SGHRS and CDR2 is YFSETQ. V gave up 4 bases and J gave up 9 bases, with 20 bases separating them. The CDR3 totals 15 residues. This clone was observed a single time. No antigen is known for it. The V and J genes are TRBV5-1 and TRBJ2-1; D perhaps matches TRBD2 (7 bases). The sequencing here drew on normal lung tissue next to the tumor, taken before any cancer treatment. This TCR was sampled from a male donor aged 60 or over with stage III lung adenocarcinoma. Written as DNA, the CDR3 is TGCGCCAGCAGCCCCCTAGGGGGGGAGAGGAGTGAGCAGTTCTTC. Translation gives CASSPLGGERSEQFF.